A selection of T cell receptor beta chains follows, all from one sample in a study of T cell responses to AZD1222 COVID-19 vaccine. Clones were read by immunoSEQ multiplex PCR, and TCRdb kept only the in-frame ones, dropping some. The sample shows 110,000 or so clones, about nine tenths of them seen only once. The source was peripheral blood, collected 28 days after the second dose of the MenACWY control vaccine. These receptors were obtained from an adult who received the MenACWY meningococcal vaccine as a control. The CDR3 runs from the conserved cysteine through the conserved F or W. Fields, in order: J gene, V gene, clone size, CDR3 length, D gene, CDR3 protein, CDR3 DNA. The D gene is left open where the match is weak. Expanded clones get a size class; other rows say once, few or many, or leave the size out.

TRBJ1-5 TRBV2 many 14 TRBD1 CASSGTGGNQPQHF TGTGCCAGCAGTGGGACAGGTGGCAATCAGCCCCAGCATTTT
TRBJ1-2 TRBV4-1 NA 15 TRBD1 CASSQATGIIYGYTF TGCGCCAGCAGCCAAGCGACAGGGATTATCTATGGCTACACCTTC
TRBJ1-4 TRBV6-5 NA 12 NA CATSLPGEKLFF TGTGCCACCTCCCTTCCGGGAGAAAAACTGTTTTTT
TRBJ2-7 TRBV6-5 NA 16 TRBD2 CASSYSGTSGAYEQYF TGTGCCAGCAGTTACTCCGGGACTAGCGGGGCCTACGAGCAGTACTTC
TRBJ1-3 TRBV7-6 NA 18 NA CASSLELARALSGNTIYF TGTGCCAGCAGCTTAGAATTGGCCAGGGCTCTATCGGGAAACACCATATATTTT
TRBJ2-7 TRBV5-1 NA 14 TRBD2 CASSGSGRPGEQYF TGCGCCAGCAGCGGGAGCGGGAGGCCAGGGGAGCAGTACTTC
TRBJ1-1 TRBV28 NA 13 NA CASSLPGPREAFF TGTGCCAGCAGTTTGCCGGGACCGAGAGAAGCTTTCTTT
TRBJ2-1 TRBV6-5 NA 15 NA CASSSTDSSYNEQFF TGTGCCAGCAGTTCCACCGACAGCTCCTACAATGAGCAGTTCTTC
TRBJ1-1 TRBV7-9 once 13 NA CASSLVRGTEAFF TGTGCCAGCAGCTTAGTTCGGGGCACTGAAGCTTTCTTT
TRBJ2-2 TRBV19 NA 15 NA CASSTWGSGTGELFF TGTGCCAGTAGTACGTGGGGGTCGGGCACCGGGGAGCTGTTTTTT
TRBJ1-3 TRBV4-3 NA 15 NA CASSQDGSLGNTIYF TGCGCCAGCAGCCAAGATGGATCCCTTGGAAACACCATATATTTT
TRBJ1-5 TRBV2 NA 14 NA CASRPFYSNQPQHF TGTGCCAGCAGACCTTTTTATAGCAATCAGCCCCAGCATTTT
TRBJ1-2 TRBV7-2 once 13 NA CASSLDANYGYTF TGTGCCAGCAGCTTAGACGCCAACTATGGCTACACCTTC
TRBJ2-5 TRBV5-4 NA 14 NA CASSRAKYQETQYF TGTGCCAGCAGCCGCGCAAAGTACCAAGAGACCCAGTACTTC
TRBJ2-1 TRBV18 NA 16 NA CASSTRAFGSYNEQFF TGTGCCAGCTCCACGAGGGCGTTTGGCTCCTACAATGAGCAGTTCTTC
TRBJ2-7 TRBV2 once 14 TRBD2 CASTWTSYYYEQYF TGTGCCAGCACCTGGACTAGCTATTACTACGAGCAGTACTTC
TRBJ2-5 TRBV7-2 once 14 TRBD1 CASSNTGGMETQYF TGTGCCAGCAGCAACACAGGGGGCATGGAGACCCAGTACTTC
TRBJ1-2 TRBV14 once 17 TRBD1 CASSQTRGQGGLFGYTF TGTGCCAGCAGCCAAACCCGGGGACAGGGTGGTCTTTTTGGCTACACCTTC
TRBJ2-2 TRBV28 NA 14 NA CASSLFPPTGELFF TGTGCCAGCAGTTTATTCCCTCCCACCGGGGAGCTGTTTTTT
TRBJ1-2 TRBV7-9 NA 13 NA CASTFRGPEGYTF TGTGCCAGCACCTTCCGGGGCCCTGAGGGCTACACCTTC
TRBJ1-4 TRBV25-1 NA 18 NA CASSEPLDHRIQNEKLFF TGTGCCAGCAGTGAACCGCTGGACCACCGAATCCAAAATGAAAAACTGTTTTTT
TRBJ2-3 TRBV15 once 12 NA CATSRGTDTQYF TGTGCCACCAGCAGGGGTACAGATACGCAGTATTTT
TRBJ1-6 TRBV19 NA 16 NA CASSNGGPGNNSPLHF TGTGCCAGTAGTAACGGGGGCCCAGGGAACAATTCACCCCTCCACTTT
TRBJ1-2 TRBV4-2 NA 15 NA CASASASRGDYGYTF TGTGCCAGCGCCTCGGCCTCAAGGGGCGACTATGGCTACACCTTC
TRBJ2-1 TRBV5-1 NA 15 TRBD2 CASSLLAGEYNEQFF TGCGCCAGCAGCCTACTAGCGGGGGAATACAATGAGCAGTTCTTC
TRBJ2-1 TRBV6-5 NA 15 TRBD1 CASSPQGNFYNEQFF TGTGCCAGCAGTCCACAGGGGAATTTCTACAATGAGCAGTTCTTC
TRBJ1-1 TRBV29-1 once 12 NA CSVRGLNTEAFF TGCAGCGTTCGGGGGTTGAACACTGAAGCTTTCTTT
TRBJ2-3 TRBV6-5 NA 13 TRBD2 CANRLAGGHTQYF TGTGCCAACAGACTAGCGGGGGGGCATACGCAGTATTTT